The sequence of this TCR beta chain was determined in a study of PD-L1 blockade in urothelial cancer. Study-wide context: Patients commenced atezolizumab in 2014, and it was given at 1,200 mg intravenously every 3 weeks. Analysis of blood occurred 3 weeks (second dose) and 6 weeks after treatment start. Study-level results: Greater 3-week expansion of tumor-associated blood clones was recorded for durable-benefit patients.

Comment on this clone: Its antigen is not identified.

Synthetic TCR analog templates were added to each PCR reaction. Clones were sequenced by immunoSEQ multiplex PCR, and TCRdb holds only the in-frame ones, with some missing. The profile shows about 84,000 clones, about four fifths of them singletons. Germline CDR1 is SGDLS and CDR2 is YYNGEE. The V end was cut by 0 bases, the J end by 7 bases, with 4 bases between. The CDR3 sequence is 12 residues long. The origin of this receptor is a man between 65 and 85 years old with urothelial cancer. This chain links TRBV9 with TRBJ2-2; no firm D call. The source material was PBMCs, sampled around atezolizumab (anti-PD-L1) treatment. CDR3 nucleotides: TGTGCCAGCAGCGTAGTAATCGGGGAGCTGTTTTTT. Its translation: CASSVVIGELFF.